Below, one T cell receptor (beta chain) is given with its context. Method: immunoSEQ multiplex PCR; TCRdb's copy keeps in-frame clones and lacks some. The data show approximately 60,000 clones, more than 70% seen once. Germline values: CDR1 SGHRS, CDR2 YFSETQ. V lost 1 base to trimming and J lost 1 base; unmatched junction nucleotides: 2. There are 15 residues in the CDR3. The TCR-sequenced patients were a few responders to pembrolizumab. The record originates from a study of PD-1 blockade in mismatch repair-deficient tumors. The rearrangement joins TRBV5-1 to TRBJ2-5; 9 bases map to TRBD2. The source of this sequence is an adult with mismatch repair-deficient cancer. The specimen was peripheral blood, collected 52 weeks after starting pembrolizumab. CDR3 amino acids: CASSLKREVQETQYF. CDR3 DNA: TGCGCCAGCAGCTTGAAGCGGGAGGTCCAAGAGACCCAGTACTTC.